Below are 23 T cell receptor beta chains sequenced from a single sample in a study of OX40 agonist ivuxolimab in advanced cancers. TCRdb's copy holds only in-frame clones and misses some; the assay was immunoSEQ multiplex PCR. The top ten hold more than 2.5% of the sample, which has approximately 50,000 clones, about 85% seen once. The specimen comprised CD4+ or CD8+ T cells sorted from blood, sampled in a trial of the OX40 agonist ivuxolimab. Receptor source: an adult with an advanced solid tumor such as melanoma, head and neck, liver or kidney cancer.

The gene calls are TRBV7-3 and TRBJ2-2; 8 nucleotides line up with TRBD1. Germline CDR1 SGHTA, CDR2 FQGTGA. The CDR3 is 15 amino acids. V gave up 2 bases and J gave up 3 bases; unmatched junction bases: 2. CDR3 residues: CASSLGQGDTGELFF. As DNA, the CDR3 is TGTGCCAGCAGCTTAGGACAGGGAGACACCGGGGAGCTGTTTTTT.

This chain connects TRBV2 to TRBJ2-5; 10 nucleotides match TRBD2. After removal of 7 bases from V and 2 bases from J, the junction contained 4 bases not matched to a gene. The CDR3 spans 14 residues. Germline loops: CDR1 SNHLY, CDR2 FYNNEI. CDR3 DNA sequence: TGTGCCAGCATAACTAGCGGGAAACAAGAGACCCAGTACTTC. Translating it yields CASITSGKQETQYF.

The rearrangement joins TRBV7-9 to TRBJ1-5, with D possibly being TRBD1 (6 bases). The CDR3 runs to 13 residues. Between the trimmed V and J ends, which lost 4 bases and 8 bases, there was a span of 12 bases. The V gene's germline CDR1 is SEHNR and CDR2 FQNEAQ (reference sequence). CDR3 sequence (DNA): TGTGCCAGCAGCTATATGAACAGGGAGCCCCAGCATTTT. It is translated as CASSYMNREPQHF.

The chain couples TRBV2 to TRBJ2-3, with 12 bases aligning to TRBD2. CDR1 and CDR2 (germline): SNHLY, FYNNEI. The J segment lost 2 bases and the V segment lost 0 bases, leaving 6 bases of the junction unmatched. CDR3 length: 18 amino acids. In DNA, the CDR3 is TGTGCCAGCAGTGAAGCAACTGGACTAGCGGGATTCACAGATACGCAGTATTTT. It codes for CASSEATGLAGFTDTQYF.

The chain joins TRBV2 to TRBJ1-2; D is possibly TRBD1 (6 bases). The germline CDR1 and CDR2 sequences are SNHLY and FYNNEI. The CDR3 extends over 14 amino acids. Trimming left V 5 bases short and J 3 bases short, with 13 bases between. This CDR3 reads CASSSQGADYGYTF. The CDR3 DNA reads TGTGCCAGCAGTTCACAGGGCGCCGACTATGGCTACACCTTC.

The CDR3 here is CASSVQGVSNEKLFF. The CDR3 coding sequence is TGTGCCAGCAGCGTTCAGGGCGTGTCTAATGAAAAACTGTTTTTT. The rearrangement links TRBV5-4 to TRBJ1-4, with D possibly matching TRBD1 (5 bases). This CDR3 is built from 15 residues. Trimming left V 4 bases short and J 3 bases short, with 13 bases between. CDR1 is SGHNT and CDR2 is YYREEE in the germline V gene (reference sequence).

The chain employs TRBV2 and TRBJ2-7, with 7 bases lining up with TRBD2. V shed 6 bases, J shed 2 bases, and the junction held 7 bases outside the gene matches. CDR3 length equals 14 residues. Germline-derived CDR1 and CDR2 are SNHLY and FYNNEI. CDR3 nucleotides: TGTGCCAGCAGAGTCGGGGGAGGGACCTACGAGCAGTACTTC. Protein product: CASRVGGGTYEQYF.

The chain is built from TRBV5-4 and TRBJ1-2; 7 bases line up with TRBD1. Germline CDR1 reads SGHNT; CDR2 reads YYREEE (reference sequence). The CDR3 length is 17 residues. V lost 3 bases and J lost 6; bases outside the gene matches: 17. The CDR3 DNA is TGTGCCAGCAGCTCAAAGCGGACAGGACGCACCCCAGATGGCTACACCTTC. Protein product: CASSSKRTGRTPDGYTF. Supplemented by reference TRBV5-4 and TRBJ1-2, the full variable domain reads ETGVTQSPTHLIKTRGQQVTLRCSSQSGHNTVSWYQQALGQGPQFIFQYYREEENGRGNFPPRFSGLQFPNYSSELNVNALELDDSALYLCASSSKRTGRTPDGYTFGSGTRLTVV.

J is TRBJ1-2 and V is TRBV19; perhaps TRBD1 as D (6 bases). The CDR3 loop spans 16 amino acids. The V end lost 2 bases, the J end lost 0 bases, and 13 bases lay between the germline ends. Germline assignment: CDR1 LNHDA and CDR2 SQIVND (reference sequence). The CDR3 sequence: CASSIRVGHANYGYTF. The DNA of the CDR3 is TGTGCCAGTAGTATAAGGGTGGGACACGCTAACTATGGCTACACCTTC.

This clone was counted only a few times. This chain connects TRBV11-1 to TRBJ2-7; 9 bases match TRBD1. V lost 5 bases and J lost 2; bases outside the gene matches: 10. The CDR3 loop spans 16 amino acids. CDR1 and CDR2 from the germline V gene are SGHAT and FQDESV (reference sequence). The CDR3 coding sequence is TGTGCCAGCAGCCGGGACAGGGTTTCTAGCCCCTACGAGCAGTACTTC. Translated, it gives CASSRDRVSSPYEQYF.

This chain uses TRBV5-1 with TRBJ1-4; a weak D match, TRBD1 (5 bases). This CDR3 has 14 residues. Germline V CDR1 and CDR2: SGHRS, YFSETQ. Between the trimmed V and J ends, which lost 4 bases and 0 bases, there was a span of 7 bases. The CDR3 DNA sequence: TGCGCCAGCAGCCTACAGGCAACTAATGAAAAACTGTTTTTT. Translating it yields CASSLQATNEKLFF.

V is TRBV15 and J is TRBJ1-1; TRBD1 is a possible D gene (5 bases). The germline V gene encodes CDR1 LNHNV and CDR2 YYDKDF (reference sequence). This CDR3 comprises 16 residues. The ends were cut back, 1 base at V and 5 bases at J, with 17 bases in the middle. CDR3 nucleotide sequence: TGTGCCACCAGCAGAGTCCCCATTGAGGGGTTGACTGAAGCTTTCTTT. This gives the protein CATSRVPIEGLTEAFF.

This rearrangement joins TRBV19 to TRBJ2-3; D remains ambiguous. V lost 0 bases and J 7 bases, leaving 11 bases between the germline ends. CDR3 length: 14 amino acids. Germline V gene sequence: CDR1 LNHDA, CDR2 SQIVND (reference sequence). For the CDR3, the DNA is TGTGCCAGTAGTATAGAGGGGTTTTCCAATACGCAGTATTTT. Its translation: CASSIEGFSNTQYF.

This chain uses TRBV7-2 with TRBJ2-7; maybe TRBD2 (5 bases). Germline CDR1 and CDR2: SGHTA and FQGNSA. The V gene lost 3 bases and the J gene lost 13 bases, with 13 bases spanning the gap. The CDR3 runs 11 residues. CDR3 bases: TGTGCCAGCAGCTTGTCGGCTCGGACTTACTTC. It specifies CASSLSARTYF.

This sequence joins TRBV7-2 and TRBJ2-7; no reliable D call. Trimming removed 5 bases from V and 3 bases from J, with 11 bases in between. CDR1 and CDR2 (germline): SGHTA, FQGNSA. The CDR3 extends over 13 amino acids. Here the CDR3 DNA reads TGTGCCAGCAGCATTAGTCTTCTCTACGAGCAGTACTTC. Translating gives CASSISLLYEQYF. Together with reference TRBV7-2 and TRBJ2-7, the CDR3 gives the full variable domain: GAGVSQSPSNKVTEKGKDVELRCDPISGHTALYWYRQSLGQGLEFLIYFQGNSAPDKSGLPSDRFSAERTGGSVSTLTIQRTQQEDSAVYLCASSISLLYEQYFGPGTRLTVT.

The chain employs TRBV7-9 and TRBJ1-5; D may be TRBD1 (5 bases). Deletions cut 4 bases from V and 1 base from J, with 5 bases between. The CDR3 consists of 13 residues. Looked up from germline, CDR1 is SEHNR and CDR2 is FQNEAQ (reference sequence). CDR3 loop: CASSWDSNQPQHF. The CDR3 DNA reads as TGTGCCAGCAGCTGGGACAGCAATCAGCCCCAGCATTTT. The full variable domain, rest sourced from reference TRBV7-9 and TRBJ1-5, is DTGVSQNPRHKITKRGQNVTFRCDPISEHNRLYWYRQTLGQGPEFLTYFQNEAQLEKSRLLSDRFSAERPKGSFSTLEIQRTEQGDSAMYLCASSWDSNQPQHFGDGTRLSIL.

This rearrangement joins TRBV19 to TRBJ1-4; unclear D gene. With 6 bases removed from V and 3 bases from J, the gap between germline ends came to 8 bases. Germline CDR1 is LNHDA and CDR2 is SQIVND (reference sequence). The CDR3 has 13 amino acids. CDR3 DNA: TGTGCCAGTAGCACCCTCGCTAATGAAAAACTGTTTTTT. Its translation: CASSTLANEKLFF.

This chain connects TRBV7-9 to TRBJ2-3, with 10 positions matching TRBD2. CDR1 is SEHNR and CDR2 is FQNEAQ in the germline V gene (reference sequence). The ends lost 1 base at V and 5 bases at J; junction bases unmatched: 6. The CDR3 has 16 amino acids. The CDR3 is CASSLVSGRAGDTQYF. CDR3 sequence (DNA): TGTGCCAGCAGCTTAGTCAGCGGGAGGGCCGGAGATACGCAGTATTTT.

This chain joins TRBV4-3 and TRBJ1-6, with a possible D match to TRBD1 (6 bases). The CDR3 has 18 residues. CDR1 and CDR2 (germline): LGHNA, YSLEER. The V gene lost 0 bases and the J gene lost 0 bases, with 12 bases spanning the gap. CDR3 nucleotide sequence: TGCGCCAGCAGCCAAGATGTCCAGGGGAGCTCCTATAATTCACCCCTCCACTTT. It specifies CASSQDVQGSSYNSPLHF.

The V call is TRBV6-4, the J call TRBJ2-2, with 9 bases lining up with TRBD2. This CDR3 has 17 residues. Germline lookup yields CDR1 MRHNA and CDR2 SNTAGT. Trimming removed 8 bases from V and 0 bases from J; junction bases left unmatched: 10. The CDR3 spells CASPRVSGGANTGELFF. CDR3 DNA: TGTGCCAGCCCACGGGTTAGCGGGGGTGCGAACACCGGGGAGCTGTTTTTT.

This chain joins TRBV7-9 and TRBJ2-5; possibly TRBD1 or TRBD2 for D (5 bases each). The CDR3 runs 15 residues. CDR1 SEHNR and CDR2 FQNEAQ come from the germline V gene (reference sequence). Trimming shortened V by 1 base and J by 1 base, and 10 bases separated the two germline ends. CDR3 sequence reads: CASSLDGAGQETQYF. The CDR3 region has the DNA TGTGCCAGCAGCTTAGATGGGGCGGGCCAAGAGACCCAGTACTTC.

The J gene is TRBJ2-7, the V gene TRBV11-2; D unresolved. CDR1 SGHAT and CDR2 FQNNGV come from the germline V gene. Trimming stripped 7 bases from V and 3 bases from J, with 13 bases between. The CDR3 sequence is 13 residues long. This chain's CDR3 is CASTPRLNYEQYF. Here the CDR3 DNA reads TGTGCCAGCACACCCCGACTGAACTACGAGCAGTACTTC. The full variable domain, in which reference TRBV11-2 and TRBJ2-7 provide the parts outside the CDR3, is EAGVAQSPRYKIIEKRQSVAFWCNPISGHATLYWYQQILGQGPKLLIQFQNNGVVDDSQLPKDRFSAERLKGVDSTLKIQPAKLEDSAVYLCASTPRLNYEQYFGPGTRLTVT.

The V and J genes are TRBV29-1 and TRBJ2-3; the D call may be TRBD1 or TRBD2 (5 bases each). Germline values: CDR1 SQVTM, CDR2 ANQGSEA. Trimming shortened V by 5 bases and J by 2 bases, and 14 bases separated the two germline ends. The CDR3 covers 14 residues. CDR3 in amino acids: CSVPAVGTTDTQYF. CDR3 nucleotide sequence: TGCAGCGTTCCAGCCGTCGGGACCACAGATACGCAGTATTTT.